The T cell receptor (beta chain) under discussion was sequenced for a study of cytomegalovirus exposure and HLA in healthy donors. Study summary: According to later analysis, the same platform produced the 120 or so validation and under 700 first-cohort repertoires.

This CDR3 is 15 amino acids long. The V gene's germline CDR1 is LNHNV and CDR2 YYDKDF (reference sequence). The trim removed 8 bases at V and 4 bases at J, leaving 12 bases unmatched. Study outcomes and limitations: According to a later analysis, TCR clusters from the first cohort tended to co-occur in the 120 or so validation repertoires. There were some public TCRs occurring in many donors, but most TCR sequences were rare. Both high specificity and high sensitivity reportedly marked the classifier's diagnosis of cytomegalovirus status.

Sequencing used immunoSEQ multiplex PCR; TCRdb keeps in-frame clones, though not all of them. The profile shows 130,000 or so clones, roughly 89% of them singletons. A note on this clone: The target antigen is unknown.

The TCR was taken from a woman aged 18-35 years in good health and CMV-seronegative. The sequenced sample consisted of PBMCs. The genes are TRBV15 and TRBJ2-3; TRBD2 matches at 7 bases. In DNA, the CDR3 is TGTGCCACCGCTGAGGGAGCGGGGCGGGCAGATACGCAGTATTTT. It codes for CATAEGAGRADTQYF.